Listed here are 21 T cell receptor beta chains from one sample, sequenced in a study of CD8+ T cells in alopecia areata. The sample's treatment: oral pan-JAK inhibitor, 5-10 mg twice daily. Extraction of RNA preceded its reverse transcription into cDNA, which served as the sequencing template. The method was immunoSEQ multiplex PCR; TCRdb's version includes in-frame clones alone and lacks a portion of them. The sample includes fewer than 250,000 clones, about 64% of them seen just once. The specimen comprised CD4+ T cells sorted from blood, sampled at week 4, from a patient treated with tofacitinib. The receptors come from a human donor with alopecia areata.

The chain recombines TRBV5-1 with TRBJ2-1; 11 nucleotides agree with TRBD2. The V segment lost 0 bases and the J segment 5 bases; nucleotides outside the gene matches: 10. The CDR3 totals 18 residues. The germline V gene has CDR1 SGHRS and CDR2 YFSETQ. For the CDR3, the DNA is TGCGCCAGCAGCTTGGTAGTAACTAGCGGGGGCCGCAACAATGAGCAGTTCTTC. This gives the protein CASSLVVTSGGRNNEQFF.

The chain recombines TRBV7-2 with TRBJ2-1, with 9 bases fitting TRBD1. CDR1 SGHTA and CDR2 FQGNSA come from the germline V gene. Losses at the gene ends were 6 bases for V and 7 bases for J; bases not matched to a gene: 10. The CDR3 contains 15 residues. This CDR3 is CASSRHVGQGNEQFF. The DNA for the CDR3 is TGTGCCAGCAGTCGACATGTGGGACAGGGAAATGAGCAGTTCTTC.

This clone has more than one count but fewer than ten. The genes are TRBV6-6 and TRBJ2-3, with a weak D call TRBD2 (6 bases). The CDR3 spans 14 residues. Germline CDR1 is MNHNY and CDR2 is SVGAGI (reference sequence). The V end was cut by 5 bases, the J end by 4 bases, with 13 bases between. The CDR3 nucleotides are TGTGCCAGCAGTGATCTAGCGTACGCAGATACGCAGTATTTT. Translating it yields CASSDLAYADTQYF.

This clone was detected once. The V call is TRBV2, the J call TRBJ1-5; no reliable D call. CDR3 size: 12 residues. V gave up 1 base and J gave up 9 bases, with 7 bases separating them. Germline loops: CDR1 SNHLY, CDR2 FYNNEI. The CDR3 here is CASSEGVGPQHF. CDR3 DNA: TGTGCCAGCAGTGAAGGGGTTGGGCCCCAGCATTTT.

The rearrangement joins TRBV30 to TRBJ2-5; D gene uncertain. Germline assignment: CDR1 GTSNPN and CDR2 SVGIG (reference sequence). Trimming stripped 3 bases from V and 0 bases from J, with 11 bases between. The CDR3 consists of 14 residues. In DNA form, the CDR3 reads TGTGCCTGGAGACCTGGGCCGTACCAAGAGACCCAGTACTTC. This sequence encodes CAWRPGPYQETQYF.

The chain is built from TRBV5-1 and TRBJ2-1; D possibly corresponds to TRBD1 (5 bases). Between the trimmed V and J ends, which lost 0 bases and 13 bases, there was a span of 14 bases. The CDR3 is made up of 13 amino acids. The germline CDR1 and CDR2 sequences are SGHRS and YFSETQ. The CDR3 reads CASSLGSGISQFF. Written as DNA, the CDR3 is TGCGCCAGCAGCTTGGGGTCAGGGATTTCCCAGTTCTTC.

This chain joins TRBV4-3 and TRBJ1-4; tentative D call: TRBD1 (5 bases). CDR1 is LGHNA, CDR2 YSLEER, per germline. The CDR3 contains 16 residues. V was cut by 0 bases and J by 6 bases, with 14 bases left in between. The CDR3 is CASSQERGRSYEKLFF. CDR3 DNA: TGCGCCAGCAGCCAAGAGAGGGGAAGAAGTTATGAAAAACTGTTTTTT.

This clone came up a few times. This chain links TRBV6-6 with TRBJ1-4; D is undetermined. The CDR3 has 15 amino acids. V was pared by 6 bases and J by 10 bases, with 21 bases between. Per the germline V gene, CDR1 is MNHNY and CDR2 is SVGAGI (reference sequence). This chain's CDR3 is CASSPLGREGGKLFF. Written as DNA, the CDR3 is TGTGCCAGCAGCCCGCTCGGAAGGGAGGGCGGAAAACTGTTTTTT.

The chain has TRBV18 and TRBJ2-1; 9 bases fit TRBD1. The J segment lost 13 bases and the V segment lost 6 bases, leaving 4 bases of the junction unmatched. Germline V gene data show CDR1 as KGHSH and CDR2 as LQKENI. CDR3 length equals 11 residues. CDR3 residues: CASSRDRVQFF. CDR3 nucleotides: TGTGCCAGCTCTCGGGACAGGGTTCAGTTCTTC.

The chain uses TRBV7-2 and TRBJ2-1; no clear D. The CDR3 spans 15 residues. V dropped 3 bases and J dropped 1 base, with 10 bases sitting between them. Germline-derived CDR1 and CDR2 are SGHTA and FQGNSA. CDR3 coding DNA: TGTGCCAGCAGCTTGGGCTACTCGTCCTACAATGAGCAGTTCTTC. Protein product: CASSLGYSSYNEQFF.

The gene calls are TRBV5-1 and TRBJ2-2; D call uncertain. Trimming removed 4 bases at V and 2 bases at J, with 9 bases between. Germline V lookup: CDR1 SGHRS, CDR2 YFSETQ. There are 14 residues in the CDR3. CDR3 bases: TGCGCCAGCAGCGGTGGGGAAAACACCGGGGAGCTGTTTTTT. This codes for CASSGGENTGELFF.

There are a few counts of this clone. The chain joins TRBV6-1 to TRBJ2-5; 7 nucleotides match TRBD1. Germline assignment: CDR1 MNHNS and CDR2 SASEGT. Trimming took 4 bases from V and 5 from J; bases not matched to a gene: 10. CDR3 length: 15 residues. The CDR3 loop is CASSARQGRRETQYF. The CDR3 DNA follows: TGTGCCAGCAGTGCGAGACAGGGCCGGCGGGAGACCCAGTACTTC.

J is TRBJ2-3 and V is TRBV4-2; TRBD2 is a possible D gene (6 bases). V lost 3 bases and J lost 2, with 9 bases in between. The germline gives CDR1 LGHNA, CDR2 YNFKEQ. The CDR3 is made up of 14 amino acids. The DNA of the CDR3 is TGTGCCAGCAGCCAGGAGGGCGTCACAGATACGCAGTATTTT. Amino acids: CASSQEGVTDTQYF.

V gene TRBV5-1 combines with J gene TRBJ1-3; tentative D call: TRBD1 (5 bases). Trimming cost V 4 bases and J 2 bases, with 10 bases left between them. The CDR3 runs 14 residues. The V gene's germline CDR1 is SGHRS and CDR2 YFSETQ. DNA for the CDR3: TGCGCCAGCAGCGAGGGGAGAGCTGGAAACACCATATATTTT. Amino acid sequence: CASSEGRAGNTIYF.

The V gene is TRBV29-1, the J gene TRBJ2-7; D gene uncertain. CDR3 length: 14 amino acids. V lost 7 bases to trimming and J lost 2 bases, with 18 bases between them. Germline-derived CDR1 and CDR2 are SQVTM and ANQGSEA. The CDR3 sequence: CSATDQAGAYEQYF. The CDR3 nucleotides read TGCAGCGCTACAGACCAGGCTGGGGCCTACGAGCAGTACTTC.

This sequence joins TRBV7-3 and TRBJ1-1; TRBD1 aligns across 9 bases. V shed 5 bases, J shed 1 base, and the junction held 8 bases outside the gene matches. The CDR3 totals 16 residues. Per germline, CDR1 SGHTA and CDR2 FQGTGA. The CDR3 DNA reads TGTGCCAGCAGCCCCGGGACAGGGTTAGGGAACACTGAAGCTTTCTTT. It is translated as CASSPGTGLGNTEAFF.

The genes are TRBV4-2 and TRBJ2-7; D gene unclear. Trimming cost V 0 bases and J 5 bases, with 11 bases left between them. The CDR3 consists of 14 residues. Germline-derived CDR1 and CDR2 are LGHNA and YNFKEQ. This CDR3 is CASSQELPGDEQYF. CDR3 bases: TGTGCCAGCAGCCAAGAGTTACCCGGCGACGAGCAGTACTTC.

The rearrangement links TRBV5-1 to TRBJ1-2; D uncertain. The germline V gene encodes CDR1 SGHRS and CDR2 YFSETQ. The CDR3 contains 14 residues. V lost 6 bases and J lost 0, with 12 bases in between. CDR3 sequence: CASMPQTTNYGYTF. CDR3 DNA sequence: TGCGCCAGCATGCCACAAACCACTAACTATGGCTACACCTTC.

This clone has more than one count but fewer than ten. This CDR3 is CASSSDLLAFF. The CDR3 DNA is TGCGCCAGCAGCTCTGACTTGTTGGCTTTCTTT. The chain couples TRBV5-1 to TRBJ1-1; D is unclear. The CDR3 has 11 amino acids. Trimming took off 3 bases at V and 11 bases at J, with 11 bases between the two ends. CDR1 is SGHRS and CDR2 is YFSETQ in the germline V gene.

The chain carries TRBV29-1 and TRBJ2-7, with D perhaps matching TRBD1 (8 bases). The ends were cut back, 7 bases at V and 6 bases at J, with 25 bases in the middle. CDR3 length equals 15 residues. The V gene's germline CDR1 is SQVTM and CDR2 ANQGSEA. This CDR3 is CSATRGQGGGSEQYF. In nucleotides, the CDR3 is TGCAGCGCAACTCGAGGACAGGGCGGGGGAAGCGAGCAGTACTTC.

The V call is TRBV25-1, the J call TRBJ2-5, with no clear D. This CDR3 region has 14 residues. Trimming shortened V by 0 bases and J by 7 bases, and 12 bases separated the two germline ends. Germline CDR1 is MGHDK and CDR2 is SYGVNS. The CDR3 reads CASSEYGTTGTQYF. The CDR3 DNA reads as TGTGCCAGCAGTGAATACGGCACGACGGGGACCCAGTACTTC.